Listed below are T cell receptor beta chains from one sample, sequenced in a study of blood T cell repertoires in COVID-19. Sequencing used immunoSEQ multiplex PCR; TCRdb keeps in-frame clones, though not all of them. This table has a few hundred thousand clones, approximately 88% appearing once. Sequencing was carried out using PBMCs or T cells enriched from blood (not recorded which). These receptors all stem from a woman in her twenties or thirties who had recovered from COVID-19. The CDR3 runs from the conserved cysteine through the conserved F or W. The D gene is left open where the match is weak. The size field is filled for only some rows; it gives once, few, many or a size class.

D gene	J gene	clone size	V gene	CDR3 protein	CDR3 DNA
-	TRBJ2-7	-	TRBV6-2/TRBV6-3	CASSLYRDFSYEQYF	TGTGCCAGCAGCTTATACCGGGACTTCTCCTACGAGCAGTACTTC
-	TRBJ2-3	-	TRBV24-1	CATSDRRAKNTDTQYF	TGTGCCACCAGTGATCGCAGGGCCAAGAACACAGATACGCAGTATTTT
TRBD2	TRBJ2-1	-	TRBV2	CASRILAGGPLSEQFF	TGTGCCAGCAGGATTCTAGCGGGAGGGCCCTTAAGTGAGCAGTTCTTC
TRBD1	TRBJ1-2	-	TRBV4-1	CASSHVQGEYGYTF	TGCGCCAGCAGCCACGTACAGGGGGAGTATGGCTACACCTTC
-	TRBJ2-1	once	TRBV27	CASSLFGGGDLSYNEQFF	TGTGCCAGCAGTTTATTTGGCGGGGGCGACCTCTCCTACAATGAGCAGTTCTTC
-	TRBJ2-3	-	TRBV11-2	CASRRLSDTQYF	TGTGCCAGCAGACGACTTTCAGATACGCAGTATTTT
TRBD1	TRBJ2-7	few	TRBV29-1	CSGRQGHEQYF	TGCAGCGGGCGACAGGGACACGAGCAGTACTTC
TRBD1	TRBJ2-7	-	TRBV9	CASSLGQGAYEQYF	TGTGCCAGCAGCCTGGGACAGGGGGCGTACGAGCAGTACTTC
-	TRBJ2-3	-	TRBV4-1	CASSSRIESGTSTDTQYF	TGCGCCAGCAGCTCTCGCATAGAATCGGGGACAAGCACAGATACGCAGTATTTT
-	TRBJ2-1	-	TRBV9	CASSVVVSTSGYNEQFF	TGTGCCAGCAGCGTAGTTGTGAGTACTAGTGGGTACAATGAGCAGTTCTTC
-	TRBJ1-5	-	TRBV28	CASSLGGGAGSNQPQHF	TGTGCCAGCAGTTTAGGGGGAGGGGCAGGGAGCAATCAGCCCCAGCATTTT
TRBD1	TRBJ1-5	-	TRBV19	CASTTTTGGNQPQHF	TGTGCCAGTACCACCACGACAGGGGGCAATCAGCCCCAGCATTTT
TRBD1	TRBJ2-1	-	TRBV7-9	CASSFRGLSYNEQFF	TGTGCCAGCAGCTTCAGGGGGCTTTCCTACAATGAGCAGTTCTTC
-	TRBJ1-1	-	TRBV30	CAWRALGEGDTEAFF	TGTGCCTGGAGAGCCCTTGGGGAGGGGGATACTGAAGCTTTCTTT
-	TRBJ1-2	-	TRBV13	CASSLNQGRVSGYTF	TGTGCCAGCAGCTTAAATCAGGGGAGGGTAAGCGGCTACACCTTC
TRBD2	TRBJ2-1	-	TRBV18	CASSPRGGAGNEQFF	TGTGCCAGCTCACCACGCGGGGGGGCCGGGAATGAGCAGTTCTTC
TRBD2	TRBJ2-2	-	TRBV3-1/TRBV3-2	CASSRWTSGGATGELFF	TGTGCCAGCAGCCGATGGACTAGCGGGGGGGCCACCGGGGAGCTGTTTTTT
-	TRBJ1-1	-	TRBV7-9	CASRAGGQEAFF	TGTGCCAGCAGAGCTGGGGGCCAAGAAGCTTTCTTT
-	TRBJ1-2	-	TRBV7-9	CASSLGGSYGYTF	TGTGCCAGCAGCTTAGGTGGCAGCTATGGCTACACCTTC
TRBD1	TRBJ2-7	-	TRBV4-3	CASSQQPGQGAYEQYF	TGCGCCAGCAGCCAACAGCCGGGACAGGGGGCCTACGAGCAGTACTTC
TRBD1	TRBJ1-5	-	TRBV7-9	CASSSTGGNQPQHF	TGTGCCAGCAGCTCGACAGGGGGTAATCAGCCCCAGCATTTT
TRBD2	TRBJ2-7	-	TRBV5-4	CASSLLGREGPYEQYF	TGTGCCAGCAGCTTGCTTGGGCGGGAGGGCCCCTACGAGCAGTACTTC